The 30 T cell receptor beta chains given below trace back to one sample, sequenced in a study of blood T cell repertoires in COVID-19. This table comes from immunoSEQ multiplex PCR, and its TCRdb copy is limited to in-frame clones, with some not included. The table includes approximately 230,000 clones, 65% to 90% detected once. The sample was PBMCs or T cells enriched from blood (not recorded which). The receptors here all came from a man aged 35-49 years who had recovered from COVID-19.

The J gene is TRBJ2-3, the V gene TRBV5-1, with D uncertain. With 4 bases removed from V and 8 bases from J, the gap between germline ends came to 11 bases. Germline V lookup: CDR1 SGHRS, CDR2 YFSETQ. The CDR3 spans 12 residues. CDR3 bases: TGCGCCAGCAGCCTGTCCGCGGCTACGCAGTATTTT. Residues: CASSLSAATQYF. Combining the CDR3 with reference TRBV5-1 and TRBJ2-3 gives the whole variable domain KAGVTQTPRYLIKTRGQQVTLSCSPISGHRSVSWYQQTPGQGLQFLFEYFSETQRNKGNFPGRFSGRQFSNSRSEMNVSTLELGDSALYLCASSLSAATQYFGPGTRLTVL.

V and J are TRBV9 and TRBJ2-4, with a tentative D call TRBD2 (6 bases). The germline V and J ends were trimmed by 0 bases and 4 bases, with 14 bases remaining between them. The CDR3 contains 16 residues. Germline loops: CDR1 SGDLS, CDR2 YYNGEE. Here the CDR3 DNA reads TGTGCCAGCAGCGTAGCTTCTGGTAGCGGTAAAAACATTCAGTACTTC. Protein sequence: CASSVASGSGKNIQYF.

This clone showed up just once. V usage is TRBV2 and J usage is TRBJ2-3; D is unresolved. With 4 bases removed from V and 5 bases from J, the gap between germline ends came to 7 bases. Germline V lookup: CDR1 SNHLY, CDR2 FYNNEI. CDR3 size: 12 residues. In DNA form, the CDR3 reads TGTGCCAGCAGTGTGTCACAAGATACGCAGTATTTT. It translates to CASSVSQDTQYF.

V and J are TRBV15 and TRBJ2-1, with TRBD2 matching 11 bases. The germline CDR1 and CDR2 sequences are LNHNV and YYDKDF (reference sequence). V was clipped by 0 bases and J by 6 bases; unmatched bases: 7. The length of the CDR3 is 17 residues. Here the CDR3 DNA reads TGTGCCACCAGCAGAGATAAGATGGGACTAGCGGTCAATGAGCAGTTCTTC. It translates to CATSRDKMGLAVNEQFF.

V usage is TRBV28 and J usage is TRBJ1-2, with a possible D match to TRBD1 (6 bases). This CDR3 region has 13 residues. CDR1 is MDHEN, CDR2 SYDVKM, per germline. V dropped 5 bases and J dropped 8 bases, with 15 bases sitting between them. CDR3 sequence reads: CASSPRTDGGYTF. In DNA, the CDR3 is TGTGCCAGCAGTCCCCGGACAGACGGGGGCTACACCTTC.

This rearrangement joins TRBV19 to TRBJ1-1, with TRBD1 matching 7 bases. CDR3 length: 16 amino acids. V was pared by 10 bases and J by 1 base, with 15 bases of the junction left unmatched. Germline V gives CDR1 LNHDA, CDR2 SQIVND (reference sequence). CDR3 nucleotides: TGTGCCATTACCTCCGGGGACAGCACTTCGAACACTGAAGCTTTCTTT. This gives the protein CAITSGDSTSNTEAFF.

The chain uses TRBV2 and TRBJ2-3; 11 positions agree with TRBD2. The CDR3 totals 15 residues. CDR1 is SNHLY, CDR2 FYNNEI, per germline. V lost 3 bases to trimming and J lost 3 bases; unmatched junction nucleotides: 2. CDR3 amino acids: CASSEGLAATDTQYF. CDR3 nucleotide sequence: TGTGCCAGCAGTGAGGGACTAGCGGCAACAGATACGCAGTATTTT.

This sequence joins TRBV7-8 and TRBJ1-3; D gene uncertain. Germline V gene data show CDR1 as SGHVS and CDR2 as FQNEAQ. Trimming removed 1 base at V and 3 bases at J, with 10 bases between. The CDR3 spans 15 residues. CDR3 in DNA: TGTGCCAGCAGCTTAGTGGCCGGGTTTGGAAACACCATATATTTT. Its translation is CASSLVAGFGNTIYF. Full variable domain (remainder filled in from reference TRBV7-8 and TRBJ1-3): GAGVSQSPRYKVAKRGQDVALRCDPISGHVSLFWYQQALGQGPEFLTYFQNEAQLDKSGLPSDRFFAERPEGSVSTLKIQRTQQEDSAVYLCASSLVAGFGNTIYFGEGSWLTVV.

The CDR3 nucleotides read TGTGCCAGCAGTGGACAGGGCACAGATACGCAGTATTTT. Translation gives CASSGQGTDTQYF. This chain uses TRBV25-1 with TRBJ2-3, with a weak D call TRBD1 (6 bases). Trimming stripped 4 bases from V and 1 base from J, with 6 bases between. Germline CDR1 MGHDK, CDR2 SYGVNS. The CDR3 runs to 13 residues.

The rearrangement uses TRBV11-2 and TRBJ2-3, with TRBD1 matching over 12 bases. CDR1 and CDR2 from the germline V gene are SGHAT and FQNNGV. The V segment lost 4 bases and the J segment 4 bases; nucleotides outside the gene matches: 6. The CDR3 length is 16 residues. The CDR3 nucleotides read TGTGCCAGCAGCTCCGCCGGGACAGGGGGCGCAGATACGCAGTATTTT. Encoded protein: CASSSAGTGGADTQYF.

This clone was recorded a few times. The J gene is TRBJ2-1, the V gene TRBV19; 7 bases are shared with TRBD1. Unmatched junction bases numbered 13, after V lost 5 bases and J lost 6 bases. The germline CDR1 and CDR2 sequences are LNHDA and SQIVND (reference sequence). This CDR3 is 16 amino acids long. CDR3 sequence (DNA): TGTGCCAGTAGTCCCCACAGGGGACCTGACGGCAATGAGCAGTTCTTC. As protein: CASSPHRGPDGNEQFF. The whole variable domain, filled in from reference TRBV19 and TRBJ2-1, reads DGGITQSPKYLFRKEGQNVTLSCEQNLNHDAMYWYRQDPGQGLRLIYYSQIVNDFQKGDIAEGYSVSREKKESFPLTVTSAQKNPTAFYLCASSPHRGPDGNEQFFGPGTRLTVL.

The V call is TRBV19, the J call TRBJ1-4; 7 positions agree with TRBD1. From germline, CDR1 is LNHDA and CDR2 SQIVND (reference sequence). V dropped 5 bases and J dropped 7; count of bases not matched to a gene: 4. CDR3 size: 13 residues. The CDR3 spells CASSLNRGEKLFF. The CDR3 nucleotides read TGTGCCAGTAGTTTGAACAGGGGTGAAAAACTGTTTTTT.

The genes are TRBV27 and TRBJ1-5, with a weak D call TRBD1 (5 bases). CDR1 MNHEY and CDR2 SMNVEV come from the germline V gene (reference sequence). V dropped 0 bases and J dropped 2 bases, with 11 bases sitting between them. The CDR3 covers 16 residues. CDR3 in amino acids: CASSLSGGAGNQPQHF. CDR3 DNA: TGTGCCAGCAGTTTATCTGGCGGGGCCGGCAATCAGCCCCAGCATTTT.

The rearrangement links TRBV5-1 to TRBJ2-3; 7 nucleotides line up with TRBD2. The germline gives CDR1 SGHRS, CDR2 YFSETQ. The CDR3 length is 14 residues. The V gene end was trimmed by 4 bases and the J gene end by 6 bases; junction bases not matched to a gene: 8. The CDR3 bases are TGCGCCAGCAGCATAGGACTAGAAGGGGATACGCAGTATTTT. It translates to CASSIGLEGDTQYF.

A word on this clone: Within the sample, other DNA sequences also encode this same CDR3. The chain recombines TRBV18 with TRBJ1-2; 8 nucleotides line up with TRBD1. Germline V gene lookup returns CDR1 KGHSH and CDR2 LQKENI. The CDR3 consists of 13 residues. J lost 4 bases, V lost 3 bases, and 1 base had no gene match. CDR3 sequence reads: CASSPGTGYGYTF. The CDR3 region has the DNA TGTGCCAGCTCACCGGGGACAGGCTATGGCTACACCTTC. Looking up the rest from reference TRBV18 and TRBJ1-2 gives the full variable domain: NAGVMQNPRHLVRRRGQEARLRCSPMKGHSHVYWYRQLPEEGLKFMVYLQKENIIDESGMPKERFSAEFPKEGPSILRIQQVVRGDSAAYFCASSPGTGYGYTFGSGTRLTVV.

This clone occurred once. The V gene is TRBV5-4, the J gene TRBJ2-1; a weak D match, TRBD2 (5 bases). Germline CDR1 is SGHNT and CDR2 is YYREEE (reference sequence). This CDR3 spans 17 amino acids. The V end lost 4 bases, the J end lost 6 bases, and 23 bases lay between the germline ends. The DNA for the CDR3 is TGTGCCAGCAGCCTCCCTCCGGGGAGCGCTCAGCCCAATGAGCAGTTCTTC. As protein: CASSLPPGSAQPNEQFF. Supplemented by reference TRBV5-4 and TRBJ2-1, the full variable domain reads ETGVTQSPTHLIKTRGQQVTLRCSSQSGHNTVSWYQQALGQGPQFIFQYYREEENGRGNFPPRFSGLQFPNYSSELNVNALELDDSALYLCASSLPPGSAQPNEQFFGPGTRLTVL.

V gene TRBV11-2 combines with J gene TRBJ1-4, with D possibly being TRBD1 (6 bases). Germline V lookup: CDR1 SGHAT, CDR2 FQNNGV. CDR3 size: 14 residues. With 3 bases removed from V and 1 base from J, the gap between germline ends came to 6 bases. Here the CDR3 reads CASSFRGTNEKLFF. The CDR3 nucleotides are TGTGCCAGCAGCTTCAGGGGAACTAATGAAAAACTGTTTTTT.

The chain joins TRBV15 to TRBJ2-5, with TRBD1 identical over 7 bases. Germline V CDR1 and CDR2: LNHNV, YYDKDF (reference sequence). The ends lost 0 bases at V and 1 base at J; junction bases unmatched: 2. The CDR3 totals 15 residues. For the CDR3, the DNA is TGTGCCACCAGCAGAGATGCAGGGGGCCAAGAGACCCAGTACTTC. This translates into CATSRDAGGQETQYF.

CDR3 nucleotides: TGTGCCAGCAGCTTATCGGTTCGGTGGGAGCAGTACTTC. Protein: CASSLSVRWEQYF. The chain couples TRBV7-2 to TRBJ2-7; no reliable D call. The CDR3 is made up of 13 amino acids. CDR1 and CDR2 (germline): SGHTA, FQGNSA. V was cut by 2 bases and J by 7 bases, with 12 bases left in between.

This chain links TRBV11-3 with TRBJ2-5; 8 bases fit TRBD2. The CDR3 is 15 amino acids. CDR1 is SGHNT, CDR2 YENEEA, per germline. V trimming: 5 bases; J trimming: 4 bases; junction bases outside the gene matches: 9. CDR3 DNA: TGTGCCAGCAGCCCGGGGGGGCTAGCGATAGAGACCCAGTACTTC. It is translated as CASSPGGLAIETQYF.

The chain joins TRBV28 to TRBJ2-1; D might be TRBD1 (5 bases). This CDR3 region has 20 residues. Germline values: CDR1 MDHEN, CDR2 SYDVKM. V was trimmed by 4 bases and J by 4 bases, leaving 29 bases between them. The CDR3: CASSSFHGPSLGDDYNEQFF. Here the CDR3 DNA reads TGTGCCAGCAGTTCCTTCCATGGGCCCTCTTTAGGGGATGATTACAATGAGCAGTTCTTC.

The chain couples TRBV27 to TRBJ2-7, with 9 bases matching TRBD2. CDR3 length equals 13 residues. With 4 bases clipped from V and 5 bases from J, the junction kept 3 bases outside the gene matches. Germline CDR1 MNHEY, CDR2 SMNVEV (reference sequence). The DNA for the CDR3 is TGTGCCAGCAGTTATAGCGGGAGCGACGAGCAGTACTTC. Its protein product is CASSYSGSDEQYF.

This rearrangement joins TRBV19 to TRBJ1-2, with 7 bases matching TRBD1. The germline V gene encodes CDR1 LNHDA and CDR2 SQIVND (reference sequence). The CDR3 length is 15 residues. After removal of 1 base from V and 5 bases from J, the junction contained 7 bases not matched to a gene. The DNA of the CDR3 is TGTGCCAGTAGTATAGTAACAGGGGTACGGTATGGCTACACCTTC. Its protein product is CASSIVTGVRYGYTF.

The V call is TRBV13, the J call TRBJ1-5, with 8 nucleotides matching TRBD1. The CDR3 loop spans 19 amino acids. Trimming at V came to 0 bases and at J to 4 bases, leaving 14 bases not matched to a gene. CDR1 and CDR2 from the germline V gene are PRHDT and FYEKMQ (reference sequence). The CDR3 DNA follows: TGTGCCAGCAGCTTAGGGGGCTTCGGACAGGGCCCCGGTAATCAGCCCCAGCATTTT. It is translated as CASSLGGFGQGPGNQPQHF.

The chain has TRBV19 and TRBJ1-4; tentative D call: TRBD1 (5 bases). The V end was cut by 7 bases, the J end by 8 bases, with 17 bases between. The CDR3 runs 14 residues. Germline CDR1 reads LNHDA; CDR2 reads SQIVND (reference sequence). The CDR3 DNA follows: TGTGCCAGTACCCGAGGAGGGGTTGAGGAAAAACTGTTTTTT. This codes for CASTRGGVEEKLFF. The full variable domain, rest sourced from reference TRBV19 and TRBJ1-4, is DGGITQSPKYLFRKEGQNVTLSCEQNLNHDAMYWYRQDPGQGLRLIYYSQIVNDFQKGDIAEGYSVSREKKESFPLTVTSAQKNPTAFYLCASTRGGVEEKLFFGSGTQLSVL.

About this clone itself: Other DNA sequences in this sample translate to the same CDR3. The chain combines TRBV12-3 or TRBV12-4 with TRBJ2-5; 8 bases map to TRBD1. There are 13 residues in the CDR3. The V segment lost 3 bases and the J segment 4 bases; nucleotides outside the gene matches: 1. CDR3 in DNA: TGTGCCAGCAGTTTCAGGGGGCGAGAGACCCAGTACTTC. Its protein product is CASSFRGRETQYF.

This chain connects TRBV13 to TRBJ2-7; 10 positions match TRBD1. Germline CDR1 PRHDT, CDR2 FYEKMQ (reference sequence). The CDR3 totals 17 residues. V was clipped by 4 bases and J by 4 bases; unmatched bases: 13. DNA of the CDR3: TGTGCCAGCAGCTCGACCTCACCAGGACAGGGGGGATACGAGCAGTACTTC. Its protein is CASSSTSPGQGGYEQYF.

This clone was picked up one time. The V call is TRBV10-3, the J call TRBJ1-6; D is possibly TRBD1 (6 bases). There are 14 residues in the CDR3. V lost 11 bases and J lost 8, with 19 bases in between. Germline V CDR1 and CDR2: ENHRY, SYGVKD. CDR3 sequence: CASGARGGDSPLHF. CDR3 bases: TGTGCCTCGGGGGCCCGGGGAGGGGATTCACCCCTCCACTTT.

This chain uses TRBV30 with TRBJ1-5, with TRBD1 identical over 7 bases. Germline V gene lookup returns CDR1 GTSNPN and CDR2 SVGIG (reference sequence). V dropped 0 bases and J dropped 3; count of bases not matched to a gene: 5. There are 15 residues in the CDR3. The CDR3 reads CAWSVRTGINQPQHF. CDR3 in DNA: TGTGCCTGGAGTGTAAGGACAGGCATCAATCAGCCCCAGCATTTT.

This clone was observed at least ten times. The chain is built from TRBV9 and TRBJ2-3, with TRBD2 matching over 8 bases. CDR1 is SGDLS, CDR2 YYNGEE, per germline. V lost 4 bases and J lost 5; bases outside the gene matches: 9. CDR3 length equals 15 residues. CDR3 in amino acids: CASSPGGAWGDTQYF. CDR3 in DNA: TGTGCCAGCAGCCCCGGGGGGGCCTGGGGAGATACGCAGTATTTT.